This T cell receptor (beta chain) was recovered during a study of Tregs in tolerant kidney transplant recipients. Findings and limits, study-wide: Validation in larger populations is needed because few patients were studied. Tregs expanded with activated donor B cells seemed most donor-specific.

Repertoires were generated with immunoSEQ multiplex PCR, while TCRdb's copy carries only in-frame clones and drops some. This repertoire shows 110,000 or so clones, around 89% found once; its top ten account for just under 0.35%. Thawed PBMCs were FACS-sorted into unstimulated CD4+CD25+CD127- regulatory T cells, CD4+CD25- non-regulatory cells, CD4 and CD8 cells. With 1 base removed from V and 5 bases from J, the gap between germline ends came to 14 bases. This CDR3 has 14 amino acids. The V gene's germline CDR1 is GTSNPN and CDR2 SVGIG (reference sequence). Details on this clone: What it binds is unknown.

This sample comprised CD4+ T cells from blood, obtained before the transplant. J is TRBJ2-5 and V is TRBV30; perhaps TRBD1 as D (5 bases). This clonotype was sampled from a human donor who received a combined kidney and bone marrow transplant. The CDR3 nucleotides read TGTGCCTGGAGTGGATCCTTGACAGCCGAGACCCAGTACTTC. As protein: CAWSGSLTAETQYF.